This T cell receptor (beta chain) was captured in a study of radiotherapy plus CTLA-4 blockade in lung cancer. For the study at large: The study recorded objective responses in roughly 18% of patients and disease control in 31%.

Study-wide results and limits: Expansion in blood of tumor-derived TCR clones was seen after radiotherapy plus ipilimumab. The best predictor of response was reported to be early blood T cell clone dynamics, with interferon-beta.

Clones were sequenced by immunoSEQ multiplex PCR, and TCRdb holds only the in-frame ones, with some missing. The repertoire consists of about 80,000 clones, with more than 75% occurring once and the leading ten covering 2% to 2.5%. Treatment of patients with chemo-refractory metastatic non-small-cell lung cancer consisted of focal radiation plus CTLA-4 blockade with ipilimumab. In regard to this clone: Its antigen is not identified.

The CDR3 extends over 13 amino acids. The V end lost 0 bases, the J end lost 5 bases, and 7 bases lay between the germline ends. Per the germline V gene, CDR1 is SGHRS and CDR2 is YFSETQ. The material was peripheral blood, obtained from a patient treated with radiotherapy plus ipilimumab. The TCR sequence derives from a human donor with non-small cell lung cancer who had a partial response to radiotherapy plus ipilimumab. This chain connects TRBV5-1 to TRBJ2-3, with D hard to call. CDR3: CASSLARQDTQYF. The CDR3 DNA reads TGCGCCAGCAGCTTGGCGCGTCAAGATACGCAGTATTTT. Filled out from reference TRBV5-1 and TRBJ2-3, the complete variable domain reads KAGVTQTPRYLIKTRGQQVTLSCSPISGHRSVSWYQQTPGQGLQFLFEYFSETQRNKGNFPGRFSGRQFSNSRSEMNVSTLELGDSALYLCASSLARQDTQYFGPGTRLTVL.